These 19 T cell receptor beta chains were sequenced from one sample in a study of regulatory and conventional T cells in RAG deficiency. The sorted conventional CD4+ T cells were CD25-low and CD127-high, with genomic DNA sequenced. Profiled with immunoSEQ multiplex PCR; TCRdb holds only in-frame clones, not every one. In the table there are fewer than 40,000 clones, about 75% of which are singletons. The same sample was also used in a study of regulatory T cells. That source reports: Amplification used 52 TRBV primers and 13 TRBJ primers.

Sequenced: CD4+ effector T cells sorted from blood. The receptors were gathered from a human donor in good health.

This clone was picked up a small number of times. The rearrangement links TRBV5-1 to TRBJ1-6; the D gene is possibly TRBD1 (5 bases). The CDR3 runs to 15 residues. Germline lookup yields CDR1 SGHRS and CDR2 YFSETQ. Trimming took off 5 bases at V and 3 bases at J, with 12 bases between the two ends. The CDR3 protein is CASRLDILYNSPLHF. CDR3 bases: TGCGCCAGCAGACTGGACATTCTCTATAATTCACCCCTCCACTTT.

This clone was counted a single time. The CDR3 is CASKGRTGDQPQHF. The CDR3 DNA reads as TGTGCCAGCAAAGGTAGGACAGGCGATCAGCCCCAGCATTTT. J is TRBJ1-5 and V is TRBV21-1; TRBD1 was called by the table and not checked on the DNA. TRBV21-1 is labeled a pseudogene. This CDR3 contains 14 residues.

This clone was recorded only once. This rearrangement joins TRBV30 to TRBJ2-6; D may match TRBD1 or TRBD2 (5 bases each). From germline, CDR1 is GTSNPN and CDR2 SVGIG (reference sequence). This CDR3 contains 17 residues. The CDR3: CAMPGQGALLGANVLTF. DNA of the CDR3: TGTGCTATGCCCGGTCAGGGAGCCCTCTTAGGGGCCAACGTCCTGACTTTC.

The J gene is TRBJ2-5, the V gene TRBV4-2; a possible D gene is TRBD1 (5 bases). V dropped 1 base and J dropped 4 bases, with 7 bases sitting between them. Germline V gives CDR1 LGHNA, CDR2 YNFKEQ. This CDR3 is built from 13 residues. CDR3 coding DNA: TGTGCCAGCAGCCAAGGGGGCGCAGAGACCCAGTACTTC. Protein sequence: CASSQGGAETQYF.

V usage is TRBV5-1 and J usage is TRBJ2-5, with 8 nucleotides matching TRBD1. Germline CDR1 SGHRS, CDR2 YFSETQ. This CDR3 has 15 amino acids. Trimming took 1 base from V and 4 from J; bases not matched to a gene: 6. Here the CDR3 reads CASSLQQGVGETQYF. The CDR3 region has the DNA TGCGCCAGCAGCTTGCAACAGGGGGTAGGAGAGACCCAGTACTTC. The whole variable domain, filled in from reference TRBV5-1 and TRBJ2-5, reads KAGVTQTPRYLIKTRGQQVTLSCSPISGHRSVSWYQQTPGQGLQFLFEYFSETQRNKGNFPGRFSGRQFSNSRSEMNVSTLELGDSALYLCASSLQQGVGETQYFGPGTRLLVL.

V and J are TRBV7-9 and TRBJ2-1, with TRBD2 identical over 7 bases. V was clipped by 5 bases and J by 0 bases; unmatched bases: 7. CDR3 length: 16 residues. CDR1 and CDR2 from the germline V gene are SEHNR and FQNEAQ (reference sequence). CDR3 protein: CASSKGLAVSYNEQFF. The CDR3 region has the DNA TGTGCCAGCAGCAAGGGCCTAGCGGTCTCCTACAATGAGCAGTTCTTC.

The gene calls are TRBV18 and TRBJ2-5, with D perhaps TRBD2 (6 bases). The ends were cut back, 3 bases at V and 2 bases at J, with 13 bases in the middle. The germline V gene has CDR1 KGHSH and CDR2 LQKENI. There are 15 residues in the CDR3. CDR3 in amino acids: CASSPPGSGQETQYF. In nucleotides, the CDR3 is TGTGCCAGCTCACCGCCGGGAAGCGGGCAAGAGACCCAGTACTTC.

The CDR3 protein is CSVTGRLVDTQYF. The CDR3 bases are TGCAGCGTCACAGGGAGGTTAGTGGATACGCAGTATTTT. The chain employs TRBV29-1 and TRBJ2-3, with D possibly being TRBD1 or TRBD2 (6 bases each). Per the germline V gene, CDR1 is SQVTM and CDR2 is ANQGSEA. V lost 6 bases, J lost 6 bases, and 16 bases lay in between. This CDR3 has 13 residues.

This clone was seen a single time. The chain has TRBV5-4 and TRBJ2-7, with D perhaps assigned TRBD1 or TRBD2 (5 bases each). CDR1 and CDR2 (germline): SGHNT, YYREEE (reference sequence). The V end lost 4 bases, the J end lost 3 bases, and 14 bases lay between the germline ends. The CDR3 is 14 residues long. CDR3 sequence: CASSPGTDNYEQYF. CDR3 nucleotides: TGTGCCAGCAGCCCCGGGACGGACAACTACGAGCAGTACTTC.

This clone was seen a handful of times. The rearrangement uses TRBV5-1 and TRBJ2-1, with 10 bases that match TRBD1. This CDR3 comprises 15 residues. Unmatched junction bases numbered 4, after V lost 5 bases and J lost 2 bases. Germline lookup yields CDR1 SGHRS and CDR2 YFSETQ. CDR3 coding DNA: TGCGCCAGCAGGGCGGGACAGGGGACCTACAATGAGCAGTTCTTC. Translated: CASRAGQGTYNEQFF. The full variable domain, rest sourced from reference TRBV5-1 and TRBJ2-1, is KAGVTQTPRYLIKTRGQQVTLSCSPISGHRSVSWYQQTPGQGLQFLFEYFSETQRNKGNFPGRFSGRQFSNSRSEMNVSTLELGDSALYLCASRAGQGTYNEQFFGPGTRLTVL.

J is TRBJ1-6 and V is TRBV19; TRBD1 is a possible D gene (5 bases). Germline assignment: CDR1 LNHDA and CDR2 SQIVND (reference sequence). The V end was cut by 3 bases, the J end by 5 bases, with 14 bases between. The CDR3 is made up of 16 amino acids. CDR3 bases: TGTGCCAGTAGTATCTGGAGGGGACGGAATAATTCACCCCTCCACTTT. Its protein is CASSIWRGRNNSPLHF.

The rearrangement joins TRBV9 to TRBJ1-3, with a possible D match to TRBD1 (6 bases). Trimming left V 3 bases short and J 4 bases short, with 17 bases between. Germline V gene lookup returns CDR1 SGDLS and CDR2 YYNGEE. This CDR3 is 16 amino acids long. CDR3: CASSGEKQGKGNTIYF. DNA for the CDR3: TGTGCCAGCAGCGGCGAAAAGCAGGGGAAAGGAAACACCATATATTTT.

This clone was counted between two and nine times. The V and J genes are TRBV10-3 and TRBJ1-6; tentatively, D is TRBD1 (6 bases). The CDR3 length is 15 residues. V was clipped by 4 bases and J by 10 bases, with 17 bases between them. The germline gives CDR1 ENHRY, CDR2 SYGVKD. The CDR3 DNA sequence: TGTGCCATCAGTGGGTGGGGGGCTCAAGGATCACCCCTCCACTTT. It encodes CAISGWGAQGSPLHF.

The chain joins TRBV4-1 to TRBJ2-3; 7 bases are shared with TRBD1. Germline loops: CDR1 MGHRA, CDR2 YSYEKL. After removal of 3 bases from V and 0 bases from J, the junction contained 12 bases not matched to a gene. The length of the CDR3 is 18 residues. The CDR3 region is CASSHLQGFSSSTDTQYF. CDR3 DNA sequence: TGCGCCAGCAGCCACCTACAGGGGTTCTCTTCTAGCACAGATACGCAGTATTTT.

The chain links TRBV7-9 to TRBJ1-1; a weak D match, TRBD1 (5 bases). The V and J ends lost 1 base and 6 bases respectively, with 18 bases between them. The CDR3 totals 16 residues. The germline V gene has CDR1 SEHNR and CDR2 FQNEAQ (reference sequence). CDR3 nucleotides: TGTGCCAGCAGCTTAGAGGGGTTCCTGAGTGCGGCTGAAGCTTTCTTT. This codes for CASSLEGFLSAAEAFF.

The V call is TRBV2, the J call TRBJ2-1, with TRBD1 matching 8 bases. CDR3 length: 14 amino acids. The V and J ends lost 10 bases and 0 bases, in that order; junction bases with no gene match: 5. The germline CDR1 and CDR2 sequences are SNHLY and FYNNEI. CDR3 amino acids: CATRQGSSYNEQFF. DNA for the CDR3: TGTGCCACCCGACAGGGGAGCTCCTACAATGAGCAGTTCTTC.

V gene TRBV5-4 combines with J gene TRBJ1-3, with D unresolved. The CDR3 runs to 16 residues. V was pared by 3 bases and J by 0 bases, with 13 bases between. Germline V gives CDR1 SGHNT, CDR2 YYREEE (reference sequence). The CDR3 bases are TGTGCCAGCAGCTCCTCACAGCCCATCTCTGGAAACACCATATATTTT. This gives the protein CASSSSQPISGNTIYF.

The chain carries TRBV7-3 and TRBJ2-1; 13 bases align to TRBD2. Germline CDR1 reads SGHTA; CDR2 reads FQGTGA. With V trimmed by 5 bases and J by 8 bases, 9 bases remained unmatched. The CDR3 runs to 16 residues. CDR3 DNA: TGTGCCAGCAGCGGGAAACTAGCGGGGGGGCCGGATGAGCAGTTCTTC. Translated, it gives CASSGKLAGGPDEQFF.

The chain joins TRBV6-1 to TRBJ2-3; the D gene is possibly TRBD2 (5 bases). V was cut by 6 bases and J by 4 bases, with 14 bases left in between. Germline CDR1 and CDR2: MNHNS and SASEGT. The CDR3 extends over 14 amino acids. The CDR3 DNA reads TGTGCCAGCAGGTCGTCTGAGGGAGCAGATACGCAGTATTTT. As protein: CASRSSEGADTQYF.